The 23 T cell receptor beta chains reported below all come from one sample, sequenced in a study of T-cell memory formation after mild COVID-19. A single record per CDR3 protein comes from TCRdb applying MiXCR to the 5' RACE reads. Of 400,000 to 500,000 distinct CDR3 sequences in the sample, 20% are singletons; the top ten hold 7.5% to 9.5%. The sequencing sample was made of PBMCs or a T cell subset sorted from them (not recorded which). The receptors shown here come from an adult woman who had mild COVID-19 (a few samples of this study predate the infection). Cell type and time point are not known.

This chain joins TRBV5-1 and TRBJ1-6; TRBD1 matches at 8 bases. Germline-derived CDR1 and CDR2 are SGHRS and YFSETQ. This CDR3 region has 17 residues. With 3 bases clipped from V and 0 bases from J, the junction kept 5 bases outside the gene matches. The CDR3 sequence: CASSSGQGSSYNSPLHF. The DNA of the CDR3 is TGCGCCAGCAGCTCAGGACAGGGCAGCTCCTATAATTCACCCCTCCACTTT. The full variable domain, rest sourced from reference TRBV5-1 and TRBJ1-6, is KAGVTQTPRYLIKTRGQQVTLSCSPISGHRSVSWYQQTPGQGLQFLFEYFSETQRNKGNFPGRFSGRQFSNSRSEMNVSTLELGDSALYLCASSSGQGSSYNSPLHFGNGTRLTVT.

This chain joins TRBV27 and TRBJ2-5, with 11 positions matching TRBD2. Trimming at V came to 2 bases and at J to 5 bases, leaving 13 bases not matched to a gene. CDR3 length: 18 amino acids. Germline V lookup: CDR1 MNHEY, CDR2 SMNVEV (reference sequence). This CDR3 reads CASSLRTRLAGGLETQYF. As DNA, the CDR3 is TGTGCCAGCAGTTTACGTACTCGCTTAGCGGGGGGGCTGGAGACCCAGTACTTC.

The table lists this clonotype with many counts. The chain has TRBV24-1 and TRBJ2-2; TRBD2 matches at 11 bases. Trimming took 0 bases from V and 1 from J; bases not matched to a gene: 12. CDR3 length: 21 amino acids. CDR1 KGHDR and CDR2 SFDVKD come from the germline V gene. As DNA, the CDR3 is TGTGCCACCAGTGATTTGCGGGGGCTAGCGGGAGGATTACGGAACACCGGGGAGCTGTTTTTT. It is translated as CATSDLRGLAGGLRNTGELFF.

The chain joins TRBV24-1 to TRBJ2-2; D call uncertain. The germline V and J ends were trimmed by 5 bases and 2 bases, with 11 bases remaining between them. Germline V gene sequence: CDR1 KGHDR, CDR2 SFDVKD. The CDR3 is 15 residues long. CDR3 sequence (DNA): TGTGCCACCAGTGGGGCCTGGCCCAACACCGGGGAGCTGTTTTTT. Amino acids: CATSGAWPNTGELFF.

This clonotype was seen only a few times. The CDR3 loop reads CATSRGGTTDTQYF. Written as DNA, the CDR3 is TGTGCCACCAGCAGAGGGGGGACCACAGATACGCAGTATTTT. The chain couples TRBV15 to TRBJ2-3, with D possibly being TRBD1 or TRBD2 (5 bases each). Trimming shortened V by 1 base and J by 2 bases, and 7 bases separated the two germline ends. The CDR3 contains 14 residues. The germline V gene encodes CDR1 LNHNV and CDR2 YYDKDF (reference sequence).

This clonotype was seen a handful of times. The gene calls are TRBV7-8 and TRBJ2-1; 9 bases match TRBD2. CDR1 is SGHVS and CDR2 is FQNEAQ in the germline V gene. With V trimmed by 1 base and J by 8 bases, 9 bases remained unmatched. This CDR3 is built from 16 residues. The CDR3 DNA is TGTGCCAGCAGCTTAGTTAGCGGGAGATTTGTGGATGAGCAGTTCTTC. It encodes CASSLVSGRFVDEQFF.

The chain couples TRBV24-1 to TRBJ1-2; 9 nucleotides line up with TRBD1. The junction had 14 bases not matched to a gene; V was cut back by 5 bases and J by 5 bases. The germline V gene encodes CDR1 KGHDR and CDR2 SFDVKD. The CDR3 is made up of 17 amino acids. The CDR3 region has the DNA TGTGCCACCAGTGCCCCCGGGACAGGGTCGGATCTATATGGCTACACCTTC. It yields the protein CATSAPGTGSDLYGYTF.

This clonotype was detected a few times. The chain recombines TRBV5-1 with TRBJ2-5; 9 nucleotides line up with TRBD1. Trimming at V came to 3 bases and at J to 5 bases, leaving 11 bases not matched to a gene. From germline, CDR1 is SGHRS and CDR2 YFSETQ. The CDR3 extends over 16 amino acids. Here the CDR3 reads CASSSGDRAPWETQYF. The CDR3, as DNA: TGCGCCAGCAGCTCCGGGGACAGGGCGCCTTGGGAGACCCAGTACTTC.

The J gene is TRBJ2-7, the V gene TRBV4-3; D may be TRBD2 (6 bases). Trimming left V 0 bases short and J 3 bases short, with 12 bases between. There are 15 residues in the CDR3. Germline V lookup: CDR1 LGHNA, CDR2 YSLEER. Written as DNA, the CDR3 is TGCGCCAGCAGCCAAGATAGGGACTCCCGCTACGAGCAGTACTTC. This sequence encodes CASSQDRDSRYEQYF.

V usage is TRBV5-5 and J usage is TRBJ2-1, with D unresolved. Germline loops: CDR1 SGHKS, CDR2 YYEKEE (reference sequence). V lost 3 bases, J lost 0 bases, and 10 bases lay in between. CDR3 length: 15 amino acids. CDR3: CASSYTPISYNEQFF. The DNA for the CDR3 is TGTGCCAGCAGCTATACACCTATCTCCTACAATGAGCAGTTCTTC.

A few counts support this clonotype. V gene TRBV9 combines with J gene TRBJ2-1; the match to TRBD2 covers 11 bases. J was trimmed by 0 bases and V by 4 bases; bases with no gene match: 12. From germline, CDR1 is SGDLS and CDR2 YYNGEE. The CDR3 runs to 19 residues. CDR3 protein: CASSLQGLAGGSSYNEQFF. The CDR3 bases are TGTGCCAGCAGCCTTCAGGGGCTAGCGGGAGGAAGCTCCTACAATGAGCAGTTCTTC.

V and J are TRBV12-3 or TRBV12-4 and TRBJ1-1; possibly TRBD1 for D (6 bases). The V end lost 7 bases, the J end lost 0 bases, and 9 bases lay between the germline ends. CDR3 length: 13 residues. CDR3 coding DNA: TGTGCCAGCACCCGACAGGTGAACACTGAAGCTTTCTTT. It is translated as CASTRQVNTEAFF.

This rearrangement joins TRBV12-3 or TRBV12-4 to TRBJ1-2; 7 nucleotides line up with TRBD1. The CDR3 has 14 amino acids. Trimming at V came to 6 bases and at J to 5 bases, leaving 9 bases not matched to a gene. The CDR3 is CASSPTARGYGYTF. The CDR3 nucleotides read TGTGCCAGCAGCCCTACGGCCAGGGGGTATGGCTACACCTTC.

This clonotype was found a few times. The chain carries TRBV7-6 and TRBJ2-1; 10 bases match TRBD2. CDR1 SGHVS and CDR2 FNYEAQ come from the germline V gene. J lost 2 bases, V lost 6 bases, and 4 bases had no gene match. This CDR3 comprises 15 residues. The chain's CDR3 is CASSTLAGAYNEQFF. CDR3 DNA: TGTGCCAGCAGTACCCTAGCGGGAGCCTACAATGAGCAGTTCTTC.

This clonotype was seen many times. The J gene is TRBJ2-3, the V gene TRBV4-1; 11 bases agree with TRBD2. The V gene end was trimmed by 4 bases and the J gene end by 1 base; junction bases not matched to a gene: 4. The CDR3 runs 16 residues. Germline V gives CDR1 MGHRA, CDR2 YSYEKL. CDR3 in DNA: TGCGCCAGCAGCCCCCCGACTAGCGGGGGCACAGATACGCAGTATTTT. It yields the protein CASSPPTSGGTDTQYF.

The chain has TRBV12-3 or TRBV12-4 and TRBJ1-1, with D uncertain. The V gene lost 9 bases and the J gene lost 4 bases, with 18 bases spanning the gap. The CDR3 runs 14 residues. The CDR3 nucleotides are TGTGCCAGTGCGCGGAAGACTGGGTCCACTGAAGCTTTCTTT. Encoded protein: CASARKTGSTEAFF.

The chain employs TRBV7-9 and TRBJ1-6; the D gene is possibly TRBD1 (6 bases). The germline V and J ends were trimmed by 7 bases and 4 bases, with 8 bases remaining between them. Germline V gene lookup returns CDR1 SEHNR and CDR2 FQNEAQ (reference sequence). The CDR3 covers 13 residues. In nucleotides, the CDR3 is TGTGCCAGCATACAGGGATATAATTCACCCCTCCACTTT. Protein sequence: CASIQGYNSPLHF.

This rearrangement joins TRBV6-1 to TRBJ2-5; 9 bases line up with TRBD2. Trimming cost V 0 bases and J 2 bases; bases outside gene matches: 1. The CDR3 runs to 15 residues. CDR1 is MNHNS, CDR2 SASEGT, per germline. The CDR3, as DNA: TGTGCCAGCAGTGAAGCTAGCGGGGGACAAGAGACCCAGTACTTC. This codes for CASSEASGGQETQYF.

The chain recombines TRBV6-5 with TRBJ2-7; tentative D call: TRBD2 (5 bases). This CDR3 is built from 13 residues. Germline values: CDR1 MNHEY, CDR2 SVGAGI. Trimming cost V 4 bases and J 2 bases, with 9 bases left between them. CDR3 nucleotide sequence: TGTGCCAGCAGTTGGGCGGGTACCTACGAGCAGTACTTC. Translation gives CASSWAGTYEQYF.

The rearrangement links TRBV4-1 to TRBJ1-2, with a tentative D call TRBD1 (5 bases). Trimming removed 0 bases at V and 4 bases at J, with 12 bases between. There are 15 residues in the CDR3. Germline CDR1 reads MGHRA; CDR2 reads YSYEKL. In DNA form, the CDR3 reads TGCGCCAGCAGCCAAGACTCTACAGGTAGCTATGGCTACACCTTC. This gives the protein CASSQDSTGSYGYTF.

V usage is TRBV6-5 and J usage is TRBJ2-1; 12 bases fit TRBD2. The CDR3 covers 16 residues. Germline V CDR1 and CDR2: MNHEY, SVGAGI. The V segment lost 5 bases and the J segment 6 bases; nucleotides outside the gene matches: 8. The CDR3 loop is CASSQPGLAGFNEQFF. The DNA of the CDR3 is TGTGCCAGCAGTCAGCCGGGACTAGCGGGTTTCAATGAGCAGTTCTTC.

There are a few counts of this clonotype. The rearrangement joins TRBV5-5 to TRBJ2-1; TRBD1 aligns across 9 bases. Trimming took 3 bases from V and 7 from J; bases not matched to a gene: 5. From germline, CDR1 is SGHKS and CDR2 YYEKEE (reference sequence). The CDR3 loop spans 14 amino acids. The CDR3 DNA reads as TGTGCCAGCAGCTGGAACAGGGGGCGGAATGAGCAGTTCTTC. Translating gives CASSWNRGRNEQFF.

This clonotype was seen more than once but under ten times. V and J are TRBV13 and TRBJ2-7, with TRBD1 as a possible D gene (5 bases). CDR1 is PRHDT, CDR2 FYEKMQ, per germline (reference sequence). The V gene lost 1 base and the J gene lost 3 bases, with 13 bases spanning the gap. This CDR3 contains 15 residues. CDR3: CASSLAAGRHYEQYF. Written as DNA, the CDR3 is TGTGCCAGCAGCTTAGCGGCAGGGCGACACTACGAGCAGTACTTC.